Reported below is one T cell receptor (beta chain). Sequencing used immunoSEQ multiplex PCR; TCRdb keeps in-frame clones, though not all of them. The sample records tens of thousands of clones, about 90% being singletons. The sample is drawn from a study of technical replicates of blood from several donors. This CDR3 is built from 14 residues. V trimming: 4 bases; J trimming: 1 base; junction bases outside the gene matches: 3. Germline V CDR1 and CDR2: SGDLS, YYNGEE. This sequence originates from a human donor in good health. Sequencing was carried out using T cells isolated from PBMCs. The V and J genes are TRBV9 and TRBJ2-5, with TRBD2 matching 8 bases. The CDR3 region is CASSPTSGQETQYF. The CDR3 DNA follows: TGTGCCAGCAGCCCCACTAGCGGCCAAGAGACCCAGTACTTC.